This TCR beta chain was observed in a study of T cell responses to AZD1222 COVID-19 vaccine listed by TCRdb under 2021. At the level of the whole study: A total of about 240 trial participants underwent TCR sequencing, of whom 200 to 220 received two doses of AZD1222 and about 25 received two doses of the MenACWY control vaccine. Trial participants were enrolled into age subgroups of 18-55, 56-69 and 70-plus years, which contained around 150, 28 and 57 TCR-sequenced participants, respectively.

Taken with the paper, the label for time point translates to: about 28 days (+/-7) after the second vaccine dose. AZD1222 recipients whose second dose came at about 4 weeks and those whose second dose came at about 12 weeks were combined into one group, since spike-specific TCR depth and breadth did not differ between the two schedules. Vaccinee samples came from UK trials COV001 and COV002, including a single-blind randomized controlled phase 2/3 trial of AZD1222 (ChAdOx1 nCoV-19) in healthy adults. For TCRbeta chain sequencing, PBMC samples were collected from trial participants at day 0 and at day 28 after the second dose. This clone was seen only a few times. Its antigen is not yet known. Base qualities are missing; no much larger clone stands one base away. Via the germline V gene (reference sequence), CDR1 is SGHNT and CDR2 YYREEE. The V and J ends are trimmed by 5 bases and 1 base, leaving 9 bases between them. The CDR3 runs 13 amino acids, cysteine and phenylalanine included. Only the CDR3 part of the read is kept: 39 bases, read in frame from the first base.

Here is what the overall study found, with its caveats: Only five to seven AZD1222 recipients were SARS-CoV-2 seropositive at baseline, limiting conclusions about previously exposed vaccinees. No day 14 peak-response samples were available, so repertoires were characterized only after the peak T cell response. Participants were mostly white British and included more females than males, and it was suggested by the authors that clonal diversity may have been underestimated. The 56-69-year group was small, and its depth increase did not reach significance, likely because of low power. Epitopes outside the regions mutated in the B.1.351 and B.1.1.7 variants were reportedly recognized by nearly half of the unique spike-specific TCRs. Vaccine-associated CD4 TCRs spanned the whole spike protein, with dominant responses in regions 160-218 and 743-854. After two AZD1222 doses, spike-specific TCR breadth and depth were significantly higher than at day 0 and than in MenACWY recipients.

The CDR3 regions of human TCRbeta chains were analyzed by immunosequencing. Concerning the study's data processing: TCRs in the repertoires were compared against a reference library of SARS-CoV-2-specific TCRs that had been generated with the MIRA antigen-specificity platform. Breadth was defined as the fraction of unique TCRs that were SARS-CoV-2-associated, and depth was defined as the fraction of total T cells that were SARS-CoV-2-associated. Using the MIRA data, every spike-specific TCR was mapped to the spike region that the TCR reacted to and assigned to either a CD4 or a CD8 class. Log10-transformed breadth and depth values were compared by one-way ANOVA with Sidak's multiple comparisons tests. TCRdb holds this immuneACCESS table with in-frame rearrangements only. Some clones are missing; in checked studies, unresolved V genes explain under half, and the rest has no known cause. That table gives V, J and clone size, and the DNA gave D and trimming. The sample records more than 90,000 clones, approximately 87% of which are singletons. The top ten constitute roughly a tenth of the sample.

Recombination connected TRBV5-4 to TRBJ1-1, with the D gene uncertain. The sequencing used peripheral blood, collected 28 days after the second AZD1222 dose. The sequence was collected from an adult who received the AZD1222 COVID-19 vaccine. The DNA is TGTGCCAGCAGTGTGACACCGAACACTGAAGCTTTCTTT. The translation is CASSVTPNTEAFF.